This entry concerns a single T cell receptor (beta chain). This sample stems from a study of T cell changes during pregnancy in multiple sclerosis. TCRdb's copy holds only in-frame clones and misses some; the assay was immunoSEQ multiplex PCR. The data show tens of thousands of clones, with about 92% seen just once and under 5% held by the top ten. Source: CD8+ T cells from peripheral blood mononuclear cells, taken in the second trimester of pregnancy. The sequence was collected from a female donor with multiple sclerosis, enrolled in a pregnancy study.

In nucleotides, the CDR3 is TGCGCCAGCAGCTTTACAGGGACCTCTGGAAACACCATATATTTT. This codes for CASSFTGTSGNTIYF. V and J are TRBV5-1 and TRBJ1-3; D might be TRBD1 (6 bases). This CDR3 has 15 residues. Germline CDR1 reads SGHRS; CDR2 reads YFSETQ. V lost 2 bases and J 0 bases, leaving 9 bases between the germline ends.